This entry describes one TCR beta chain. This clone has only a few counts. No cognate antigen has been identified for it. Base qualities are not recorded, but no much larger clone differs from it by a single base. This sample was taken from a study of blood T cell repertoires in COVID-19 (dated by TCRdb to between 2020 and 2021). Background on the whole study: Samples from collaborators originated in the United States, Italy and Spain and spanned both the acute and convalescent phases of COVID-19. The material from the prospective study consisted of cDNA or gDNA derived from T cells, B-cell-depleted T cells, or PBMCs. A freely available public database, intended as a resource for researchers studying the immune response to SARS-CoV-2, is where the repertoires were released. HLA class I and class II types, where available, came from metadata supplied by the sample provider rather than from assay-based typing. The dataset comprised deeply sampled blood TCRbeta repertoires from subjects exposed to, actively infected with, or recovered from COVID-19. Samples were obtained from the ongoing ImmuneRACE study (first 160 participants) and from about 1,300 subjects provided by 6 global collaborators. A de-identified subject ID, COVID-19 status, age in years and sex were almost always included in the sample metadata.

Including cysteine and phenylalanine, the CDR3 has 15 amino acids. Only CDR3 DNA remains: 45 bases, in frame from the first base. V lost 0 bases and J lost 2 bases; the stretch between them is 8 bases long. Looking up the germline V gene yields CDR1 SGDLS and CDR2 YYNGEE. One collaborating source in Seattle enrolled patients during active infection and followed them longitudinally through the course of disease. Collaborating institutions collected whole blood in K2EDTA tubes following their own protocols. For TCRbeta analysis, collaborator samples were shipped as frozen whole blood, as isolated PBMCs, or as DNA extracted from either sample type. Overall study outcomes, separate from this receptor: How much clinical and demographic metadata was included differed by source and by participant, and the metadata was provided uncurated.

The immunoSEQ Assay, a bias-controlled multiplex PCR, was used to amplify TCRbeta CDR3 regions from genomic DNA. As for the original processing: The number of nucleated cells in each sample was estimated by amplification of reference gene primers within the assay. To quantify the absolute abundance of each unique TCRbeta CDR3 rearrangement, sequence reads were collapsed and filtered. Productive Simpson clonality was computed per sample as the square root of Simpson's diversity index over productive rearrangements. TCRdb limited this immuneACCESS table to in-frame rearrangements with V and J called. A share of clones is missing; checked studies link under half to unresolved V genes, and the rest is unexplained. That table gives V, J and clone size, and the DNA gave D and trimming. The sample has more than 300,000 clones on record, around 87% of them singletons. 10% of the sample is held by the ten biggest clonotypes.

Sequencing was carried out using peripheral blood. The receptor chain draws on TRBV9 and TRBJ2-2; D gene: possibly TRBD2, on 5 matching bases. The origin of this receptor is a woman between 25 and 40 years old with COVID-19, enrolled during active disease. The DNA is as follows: TGTGCCAGCAGCGTAGCAGCGGAAAACACCGGGGAGCTGTTTTTT. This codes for CASSVAAENTGELFF.